This record looks at one T cell receptor (beta chain) sequence and its context. Antigen unknown. The record originates from a study of cytotoxic CD8 clonotypes in ibrutinib-treated CLL. Study details: Response specimens were obtained following a median treatment duration of roughly 12 months, with a range of 6 to 36. Study conclusions and caveats: Public clonotypes, rarely seen, contracted or held steady on treatment.

Germline assignment: CDR1 LNHDA and CDR2 SQIVND (reference sequence). The CDR3 extends over 16 amino acids. J lost 6 bases, V lost 9 bases, and 9 bases had no gene match. Produced via immunoSEQ multiplex PCR; TCRdb's table is partial and in-frame only. This table has 150,000 or so clones, approximately 90% appearing once. J is TRBJ2-1 and V is TRBV19; TRBD2 aligns across 15 bases. This clonotype originated in a human donor with chronic lymphocytic leukemia. The material sequenced was PBMCs, taken at disease progression, from a patient treated with ibrutinib. The CDR3 DNA sequence: TGTGCCAGCCGTCGGACTAGCGGGAGGGCCTTCAATGAGCAGTTCTTC. Protein product: CASRRTSGRAFNEQFF. Complete variable domain (other parts from reference TRBV19 and TRBJ2-1): DGGITQSPKYLFRKEGQNVTLSCEQNLNHDAMYWYRQDPGQGLRLIYYSQIVNDFQKGDIAEGYSVSREKKESFPLTVTSAQKNPTAFYLCASRRTSGRAFNEQFFGPGTRLTVL.